Shown below are 21 T cell receptor beta chains from a single sample sequenced in a study of control samples from healthy donors and cancer patients. Profiled with immunoSEQ multiplex PCR; TCRdb holds only in-frame clones, not every one. The sample shows around 130,000 clones, more than 70% of them seen only once. Sequenced sample: blood. Source of these receptors: a man aged 50 to 60 in good health.

This clone was recorded a few times. V usage is TRBV19 and J usage is TRBJ2-1; perhaps D is TRBD1 or TRBD2 (5 bases each). Germline values: CDR1 LNHDA, CDR2 SQIVND (reference sequence). The CDR3 runs 13 residues. V was pared by 9 bases and J by 8 bases, with 17 bases between. The DNA for the CDR3 is TGTGCCAGACCGGGACCGCCTGTCCATGAGCAGTTCTTC. This encodes CARPGPPVHEQFF.

This sequence joins TRBV28 and TRBJ2-7; 9 bases align to TRBD1. With 5 bases clipped from V and 6 bases from J, the junction kept 11 bases outside the gene matches. The CDR3 is 15 amino acids. The V gene's germline CDR1 is MDHEN and CDR2 SYDVKM. CDR3 bases: TGTGCCAGCAGTGTAACCGGGACAGGGATTCGCGAGCAGTACTTC. Translating it yields CASSVTGTGIREQYF.

This clone was seen once. One end of the junction varies from germline; a read error may be responsible. The chain has TRBV7-3 and TRBJ1-2; D unresolved. Germline V gene data show CDR1 as SGHTA and CDR2 as FQGTGA. This CDR3 has 12 amino acids. The CDR3 loop reads CASSPDRQSYAF. DNA for the CDR3: TGTGCCAGCAGCCCAGACCGACAATCCTACGCCTTC. Variable domain in full (rest from reference TRBV7-3 and TRBJ1-2): GAGVSQTPSNKVTEKGKYVELRCDPISGHTALYWYRQSLGQGPEFLIYFQGTGAADDSGLPNDRFFAVRPEGSVSTLKIQRTERGDSAVYLCASSPDRQSYAFGSGTRLTVV.

The chain links TRBV11-2 to TRBJ2-5; TRBD1 matches 7 bases. With 1 base clipped from V and 4 bases from J, the junction kept 3 bases outside the gene matches. The CDR3 is 14 amino acids. Germline assignment: CDR1 SGHAT and CDR2 FQNNGV. In DNA, the CDR3 is TGTGCCAGCAGCTTAGGAGGGGGCTCAGAGACCCAGTACTTC. Translation gives CASSLGGGSETQYF.

This rearrangement joins TRBV3-1 (or the pseudogene TRBV3-2) to TRBJ1-2, with 7 positions matching TRBD1. Per the germline V gene, CDR1 is LGHDT and CDR2 is YNNKEL (reference sequence). This CDR3 has 14 residues. V shed 3 bases and J 4 bases; nucleotides not matched to a gene: 5. In nucleotides, the CDR3 is TGTGCCAGCAGCCACCCCGGGACAGTCTATGGCTACACCTTC. Protein product: CASSHPGTVYGYTF.

The chain has TRBV4-1 and TRBJ2-3, with 9 bases identical to TRBD1. This CDR3 is built from 15 residues. Per germline, CDR1 MGHRA and CDR2 YSYEKL. V shed 2 bases, J shed 5 bases, and the junction held 5 bases outside the gene matches. CDR3 bases: TGCGCCAGCAGCCAAACAGGGGGCGAAATAGATACGCAGTATTTT. The encoded protein is CASSQTGGEIDTQYF.

The rearrangement joins TRBV28 to TRBJ2-1; 7 bases line up with TRBD2. Looked up from germline, CDR1 is MDHEN and CDR2 is SYDVKM. The ends lost 10 bases at V and 2 bases at J; junction bases unmatched: 14. CDR3 length: 16 residues. The CDR3 sequence is CATNGLTAGTYNEQFF. The DNA of the CDR3 is TGTGCCACCAATGGCCTGACAGCGGGAACCTACAATGAGCAGTTCTTC.

This chain uses TRBV11-1 with TRBJ2-5, with D perhaps TRBD1 (6 bases). Trimming left V 5 bases short and J 5 bases short, with 18 bases between. The CDR3 is made up of 15 amino acids. In germline, CDR1 is SGHAT, CDR2 FQDESV (reference sequence). CDR3 sequence (DNA): TGTGCCAGCAGCCCAACAGGGTCTACTTTGGAGACCCAGTACTTC. Residues: CASSPTGSTLETQYF. Based on the CDR3 plus reference TRBV11-1 and TRBJ2-5, the full variable domain is EAEVAQSPRYKITEKSQAVAFWCDPISGHATLYWYRQILGQGPELLVQFQDESVVDDSQLPKDRFSAERLKGVDSTLKIQPAELGDSAMYLCASSPTGSTLETQYFGPGTRLLVL.

The gene calls are TRBV4-1 and TRBJ1-2; TRBD1 agrees at 10 bases. This CDR3 spans 15 amino acids. CDR1 is MGHRA and CDR2 is YSYEKL in the germline V gene. The V and J ends lost 1 base and 4 bases, in that order; junction bases with no gene match: 3. The DNA of the CDR3 is TGCGCCAGCAGCCAAGGTGGGGACAGGGGCTATGGCTACACCTTC. The encoded protein is CASSQGGDRGYGYTF.

The chain combines TRBV5-1 with TRBJ1-1; D not resolved. Germline lookup yields CDR1 SGHRS and CDR2 YFSETQ. The CDR3 sequence is 12 residues long. V lost 5 bases and J 11 bases, leaving 16 bases between the germline ends. The CDR3 here is CASSRIGFPAFF. The DNA for the CDR3 is TGCGCCAGCAGTCGGATCGGGTTCCCGGCTTTCTTT.

This sequence joins TRBV6-6 and TRBJ2-3; D gene ambiguous. Germline V lookup: CDR1 MNHNY, CDR2 SVGAGI (reference sequence). V was pared by 4 bases and J by 8 bases, with 10 bases between. The CDR3 consists of 12 residues. CDR3 residues: CASSFILGTQYF. The CDR3 bases are TGTGCCAGCAGTTTCATTCTGGGTACGCAGTATTTT.

The rearrangement links TRBV14 to TRBJ1-1; D unclear. Per the germline V gene, CDR1 is SGHDN and CDR2 is FVKESK. Trimming pared 5 bases from V and 0 bases from J, leaving 13 bases between. The CDR3 extends over 15 amino acids. This CDR3 is CASSAQRIMNTEAFF. In DNA, the CDR3 is TGTGCCAGCAGCGCACAGAGGATCATGAACACTGAAGCTTTCTTT.

The chain links TRBV7-3 to TRBJ2-7; 9 bases are a match to TRBD1. Germline-derived CDR1 and CDR2 are SGHTA and FQGTGA. This CDR3 is built from 14 residues. Germline trimming cut 5 bases from V and 3 bases from J; bases unmatched to any gene: 5. The CDR3 bases are TGTGCCAGCAGCCAAGGGACAGGGAACTACGAGCAGTACTTC. Protein product: CASSQGTGNYEQYF.

The gene calls are TRBV11-3 and TRBJ2-1; tentative D call: TRBD1 (5 bases). Germline V lookup: CDR1 SGHNT, CDR2 YENEEA. V was trimmed by 3 bases and J by 8 bases, leaving 17 bases between them. The CDR3 extends over 15 amino acids. In DNA, the CDR3 is TGTGCCAGCAGCTTTAGTCATTGGGGCGAGGATGAGCAGTTCTTC. It yields the protein CASSFSHWGEDEQFF.

This chain connects TRBV6-5 to TRBJ2-2; D not resolved. Deletions cut 0 bases from V and 6 bases from J, with 2 bases between. The CDR3 has 12 amino acids. Germline loops: CDR1 MNHEY, CDR2 SVGAGI. For the CDR3, the DNA is TGTGCCAGCAGTTACTCCCCCGGGGAGCTGTTTTTT. Its protein product is CASSYSPGELFF.

This chain uses TRBV28 with TRBJ2-2; D is unresolved. The CDR3 sequence is 16 residues long. Trimming removed 5 bases at V and 4 bases at J, with 17 bases between. CDR1 and CDR2 from the germline V gene are MDHEN and SYDVKM. CDR3 amino acids: CASSLVSGVSTGELFF. Here the CDR3 DNA reads TGTGCCAGCAGTCTAGTTTCCGGTGTAAGCACCGGGGAGCTGTTTTTT.

J is TRBJ2-2 and V is TRBV11-2; TRBD2 matches 14 bases. The ends lost 5 bases at V and 7 bases at J; junction bases unmatched: 6. Germline V gives CDR1 SGHAT, CDR2 FQNNGV. CDR3 length: 16 amino acids. DNA of the CDR3: TGTGCCAGCAGCCTACGGACTAGCGGGGGGCGCGGGGAGCTGTTTTTT. Protein product: CASSLRTSGGRGELFF.

The chain employs TRBV10-2 and TRBJ2-2; 12 bases are shared with TRBD2. The CDR3 has 16 amino acids. The junction had 7 bases not matched to a gene; V was cut back by 2 bases and J by 9 bases. From germline, CDR1 is WSHSY and CDR2 SAAADI. The CDR3: CASSETSGGTYRELFF. The CDR3 DNA is TGCGCCAGCAGTGAGACTAGCGGGGGGACGTACCGGGAGCTGTTTTTT.

This clone was picked up a small number of times. The sample holds other DNA sequences that translate to the same CDR3. The chain is built from TRBV24-1 and TRBJ1-5; D remains unclear. The CDR3 covers 14 residues. Per germline, CDR1 KGHDR and CDR2 SFDVKD. The V end lost 0 bases, the J end lost 0 bases, and 2 bases lay between the germline ends. CDR3 bases: TGTGCCACCAGTGATTTGGATAGCAATCAGCCCCAGCATTTT. Protein: CATSDLDSNQPQHF.

The V call is TRBV5-6, the J call TRBJ2-7; D gene uncertain. The germline V and J ends were trimmed by 2 bases and 0 bases, with 9 bases remaining between them. Germline CDR1 SGHDT, CDR2 YYEEEE. The CDR3 is 14 residues long. CDR3 in DNA: TGTGCCAGCAGCTTAGGATTTAACTCCTACGAGCAGTACTTC. It specifies CASSLGFNSYEQYF.

The chain employs TRBV11-2 and TRBJ1-4, with 8 bases aligning to TRBD1. This CDR3 comprises 15 residues. CDR1 is SGHAT, CDR2 FQNNGV, per germline. The V gene end was trimmed by 3 bases and the J gene end by 5 bases; junction bases not matched to a gene: 5. The CDR3 here is CASSFQGARNEKLFF. CDR3 nucleotides: TGTGCCAGCAGCTTCCAGGGGGCCCGAAATGAAAAACTGTTTTTT.